The TCR beta chain described here comes from a study of blood T cell repertoires in COVID-19. Background on the study: The United States, Italy and Spain were the sources of the acute and convalescent COVID-19 samples.

Original data processing: Researchers report that nucleated cell counts were estimated from reference gene primer amplification. Here immunoSEQ multiplex PCR was the method, and the copy in TCRdb shows in-frame clones only, minus some. The V and J calls and clone size were taken over from that table, and D and trimming were inferred from the DNA. The sample has 60,000 to 70,000 clones; approximately 83% are singletons. V was trimmed by 6 bases and J by 0 bases, leaving 8 bases between them. Germline CDR1 reads MNHEY; CDR2 reads SVGAGI. CDR3 length equals 13 residues. This TCR derives from a man in his forties with COVID-19, enrolled during active disease. Sequencing input: peripheral blood. This chain connects TRBV6-5 to TRBJ1-2; D not certain. The CDR3 region is CASRFDTNYGYTF. CDR3 sequence (DNA): TGTGCCAGCAGATTTGACACTAACTATGGCTACACCTTC.